This T cell receptor beta chain was recovered during a study of TIL therapy for anti-PD-1-resistant metastatic lung cancer. Study-level background: Most patients had lung adenocarcinoma. Study-level results: TIL cultures after expansion showed higher clonality and lower diversity than baseline tumor (median about 6% vs 30%). Many TIL product clones were absent from baseline tumor, suggesting clonal contraction.

The CDR3 spans 14 residues. The V gene's germline CDR1 is MNHEY and CDR2 SMNVEV (reference sequence). The germline V and J ends were trimmed by 6 bases and 3 bases, with 11 bases remaining between them. Sequencing used immunoSEQ v3. Sequencing used immunoSEQ multiplex PCR; TCRdb keeps in-frame clones, though not all of them. The profile shows approximately 97,000 clones, about two thirds of them singletons. Time point defined: pre-treatment sample, taken before nivolumab and TIL therapy. Pleural nodules or supraclavicular lymph nodes made up most of the excised metastases sampled. Tumors were harvested before any PD-1/PD-L1 blockade. Turning to this clone: Its antigen is undetermined.

The material was tumor tissue, obtained at baseline. The clonotype was recovered from a person aged 25-85 years with non-small cell lung cancer. The rearrangement uses TRBV27 and TRBJ1-4; a possible D gene is TRBD1 (6 bases). The CDR3 DNA reads as TGTGCCAGCAGCTACAGGGATGCTAATGAAAAACTGTTTTTT. As protein: CASSYRDANEKLFF.